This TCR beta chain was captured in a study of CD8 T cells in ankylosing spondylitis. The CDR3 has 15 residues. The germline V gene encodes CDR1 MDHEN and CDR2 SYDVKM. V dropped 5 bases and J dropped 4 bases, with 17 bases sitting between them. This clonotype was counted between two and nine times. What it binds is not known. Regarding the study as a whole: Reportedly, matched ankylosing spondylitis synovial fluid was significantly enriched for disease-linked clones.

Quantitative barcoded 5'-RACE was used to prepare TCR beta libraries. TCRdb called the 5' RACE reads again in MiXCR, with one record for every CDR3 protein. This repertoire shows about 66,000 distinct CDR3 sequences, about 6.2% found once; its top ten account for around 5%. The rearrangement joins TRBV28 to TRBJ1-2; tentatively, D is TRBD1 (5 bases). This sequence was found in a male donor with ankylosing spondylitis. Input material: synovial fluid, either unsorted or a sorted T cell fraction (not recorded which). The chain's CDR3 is CASSELPLGGYGYTF. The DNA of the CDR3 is TGTGCCAGCAGTGAACTCCCTTTGGGGGGCTATGGCTACACCTTC.